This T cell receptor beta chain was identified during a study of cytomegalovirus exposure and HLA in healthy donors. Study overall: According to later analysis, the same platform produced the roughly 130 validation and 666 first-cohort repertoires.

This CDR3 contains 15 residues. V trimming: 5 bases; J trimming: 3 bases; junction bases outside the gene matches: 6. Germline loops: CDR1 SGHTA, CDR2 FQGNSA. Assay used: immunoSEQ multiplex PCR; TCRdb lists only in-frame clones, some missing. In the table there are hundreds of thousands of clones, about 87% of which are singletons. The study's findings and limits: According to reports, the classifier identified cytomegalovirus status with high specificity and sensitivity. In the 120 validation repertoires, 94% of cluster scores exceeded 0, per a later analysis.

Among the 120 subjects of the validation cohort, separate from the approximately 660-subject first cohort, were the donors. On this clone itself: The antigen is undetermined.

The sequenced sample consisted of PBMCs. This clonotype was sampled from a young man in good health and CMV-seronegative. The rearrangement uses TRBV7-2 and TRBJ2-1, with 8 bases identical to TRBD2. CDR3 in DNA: TGTGCCAGCAGCCTGAGCGGGGGACACTACAATGAGCAGTTCTTC. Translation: CASSLSGGHYNEQFF.